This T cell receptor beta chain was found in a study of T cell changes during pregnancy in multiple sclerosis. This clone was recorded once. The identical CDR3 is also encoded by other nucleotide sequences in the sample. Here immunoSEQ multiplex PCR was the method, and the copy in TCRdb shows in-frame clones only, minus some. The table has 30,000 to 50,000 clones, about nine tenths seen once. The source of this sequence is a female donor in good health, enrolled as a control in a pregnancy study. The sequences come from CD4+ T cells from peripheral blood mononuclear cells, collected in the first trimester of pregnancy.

Written as DNA, the CDR3 is TGTGCCAGCTCACCAAACGGGAACACTGAAGCTTTCTTT. Translating gives CASSPNGNTEAFF. The rearrangement joins TRBV18 to TRBJ1-1; D unclear. Germline-derived CDR1 and CDR2 are KGHSH and LQKENI. There are 13 residues in the CDR3. Trimming took 2 bases from V and 1 from J, leaving 5 bases between them.